This note documents a single TCR beta chain sequence. The antigen is undetermined. As to treatment: roughly 10-day PBMC culture with coronavirus spike peptide pools or control peptides (ViraFEST assay). Convalescent patients tested SARS-CoV-2 PCR positive from March to December 2020, before Alpha, Beta and Delta emerged. The data originate from a study of vaccination and CD4 T cells after COVID-19. Across the study: There were six male and four female convalescents, and two of them were Hispanic. A median of 72 days (range 14 to 241) separated dose two from the taking of post-vaccine samples. Study outcomes and limitations: There were relatively few convalescent patients studied, and there were no early post-infection timepoints.

Cultured CD4+ T-cell DNA underwent Oncomine TCR Beta short-read sequencing. In TCRdb, the PCR reads were re-called with MiXCR into one record per CDR3 protein. The repertoire holds fewer than 4,000 distinct CDR3 sequences, 32% seen once, with roughly half in the top ten. Between the trimmed V and J ends, which lost 0 bases and 2 bases, there was a span of 5 bases. This CDR3 comprises 13 residues. From germline, CDR1 is SGHDT and CDR2 YYEEEE. This TCR was recovered from a human donor who had recovered from COVID-19. The rearrangement uses TRBV5-6 and TRBJ1-2; no firm D call. Sample: CD4+ T cells from blood, cultured in vitro. This CDR3 is CASSLDQNYGYTF. The CDR3 region has the DNA TGTGCCAGCAGCTTGGATCAGAACTATGGCTACACCTTC.